The 29 T cell receptor beta chains below come from one sample, sequenced in a study of response to subunit inactivated influenza vaccine. One entry per CDR3 protein results from TCRdb running MiXCR on the RT-PCR reads. In the table there are hundreds of thousands of distinct CDR3 sequences, approximately 7.1% of which are singletons. The sequencing here drew on PBMCs from blood, taken about 24 months after vaccination. The receptors derive from a man aged 45-69 years who received an inactivated influenza vaccine.

At least ten counts were recorded for this clonotype. The chain links TRBV20-1 to TRBJ2-5, with 7 bases lining up with TRBD2. The germline gives CDR1 DFQATT, CDR2 SNEGSKA (reference sequence). The CDR3 is 17 amino acids. V shed 6 bases and J 0 bases; nucleotides not matched to a gene: 16. This CDR3 is CSATTGLAAVNQETQYF. CDR3 sequence (DNA): TGCAGTGCCACCACCGGGCTAGCGGCCGTTAACCAAGAGACCCAGTACTTC.

This clonotype was seen a few times. This chain joins TRBV7-2 and TRBJ2-1; 7 positions match TRBD2. This CDR3 is 11 amino acids long. V was pared by 1 base and J by 13 bases, with 1 base of the junction left unmatched. Germline V gives CDR1 SGHTA, CDR2 FQGNSA. DNA for the CDR3: TGTGCCAGCAGCTTAGAGCGGGGCCAGTTCTTC. Its protein product is CASSLERGQFF.

Only a few counts were recorded for this clonotype. The DNA of the CDR3 is TGTGCCAGCCGGGGTTCCATCGGGGGCTACACCTTC. Translated: CASRGSIGGYTF. The chain links TRBV28 to TRBJ1-2; D is ambiguous. Between the trimmed V and J ends, which lost 8 bases and 8 bases, there was a span of 15 bases. The CDR3 sequence is 12 residues long. Germline CDR1 and CDR2: MDHEN and SYDVKM.

The chain has TRBV7-2 and TRBJ2-2, with TRBD1 as a possible D gene (5 bases). This CDR3 region has 13 residues. The germline V and J ends were trimmed by 5 bases and 6 bases, with 10 bases remaining between them. The germline V gene encodes CDR1 SGHTA and CDR2 FQGNSA. CDR3 protein: CASSQGAAGELFF. The CDR3 DNA follows: TGTGCCAGCAGCCAGGGCGCGGCCGGGGAGCTGTTTTTT.

The V gene is TRBV20-1, the J gene TRBJ1-4; maybe TRBD1 (6 bases). The ends were cut back, 3 bases at V and 6 bases at J, with 17 bases in the middle. Germline values: CDR1 DFQATT, CDR2 SNEGSKA (reference sequence). The CDR3 has 15 amino acids. In nucleotides, the CDR3 is TGCAGTGCTAGTAGCCCTCAAACAGGGCATGAAAAACTGTTTTTT. It encodes CSASSPQTGHEKLFF.

This clonotype has a handful of counts. The chain combines TRBV12-3 or TRBV12-4 with TRBJ1-4; D is unclear. Trimming shortened V by 5 bases and J by 6 bases, and 13 bases separated the two germline ends. CDR3 length: 14 amino acids. In DNA, the CDR3 is TGTGCCAGCAGTCCGACCGGGCCTCATGAAAAACTGTTTTTT. Its protein product is CASSPTGPHEKLFF.

This clonotype was observed a handful of times. The genes are TRBV7-2 and TRBJ2-7; the match to TRBD1 covers 9 bases. Germline loops: CDR1 SGHTA, CDR2 FQGNSA. The CDR3 is 15 amino acids. Trimming took 3 bases from V and 6 from J; bases not matched to a gene: 9. The CDR3 DNA is TGTGCCAGCAGCTTCACAGGGGGCATTAGGAGCGAGCAGTACTTC. This codes for CASSFTGGIRSEQYF.

This clonotype has only a few counts. The V gene is TRBV12-3 or TRBV12-4, the J gene TRBJ1-4; D not certain. Between the trimmed V and J ends, which lost 6 bases and 14 bases, there was a span of 16 bases. The CDR3 totals 12 residues. CDR3 loop: CASRIFDGRLFF. The CDR3 region has the DNA TGTGCCAGCAGAATCTTTGACGGGAGGCTGTTTTTT.

The chain uses TRBV5-8 and TRBJ1-1; D may be TRBD1 (5 bases). Germline lookup yields CDR1 SGHTS and CDR2 YDEGEE. CDR3 length: 12 residues. Trimming shortened V by 4 bases and J by 7 bases, and 11 bases separated the two germline ends. CDR3 in amino acids: CASSLGRFEAFF. The DNA of the CDR3 is TGTGCCAGCAGCCTGGGACGGTTTGAAGCTTTCTTT. Supplemented by reference TRBV5-8 and TRBJ1-1, the full variable domain reads EAGVTQSPTHLIKTRGQQATLRCSPISGHTSVYWYQQALGLGLQFLLWYDEGEERNRGNFPPRFSGRQFPNYSSELNVNALELEDSALYLCASSLGRFEAFFGQGTRLTVV.

The chain carries TRBV20-1 and TRBJ2-1; TRBD2 aligns across 11 bases. The CDR3 runs to 19 residues. The V and J ends lost 3 bases and 0 bases, in that order; junction bases with no gene match: 13. Germline V gene data show CDR1 as DFQATT and CDR2 as SNEGSKA (reference sequence). The CDR3 protein is CSARDDRTSGSSSYNEQFF. The CDR3 DNA reads TGCAGTGCTAGGGACGACCGGACTAGCGGGTCAAGCTCCTACAATGAGCAGTTCTTC.

The table lists this clonotype with many counts. An end of the junction differs from the germline gene, which may be a read error. The V call is TRBV5-1, the J call TRBJ2-5; 8 nucleotides line up with TRBD2. Germline CDR1 reads SGHRS; CDR2 reads YFSETQ. The CDR3 consists of 14 residues. For the CDR3, the DNA is TGTGCCAGCAGCTTAACTAGCGGTCAAGAGACCCAGTACTTC. Protein sequence: CASSLTSGQETQYF. The variable domain in full, completed from reference TRBV5-1 and TRBJ2-5, reads KAGVTQTPRYLIKTRGQQVTLSCSPISGHRSVSWYQQTPGQGLQFLFEYFSETQRNKGNFPGRFSGRQFSNSRSEMNVSTLELGDSALYLCASSLTSGQETQYFGPGTRLLVL.

This clonotype was recorded a few times. This chain connects TRBV3-1 to TRBJ1-1; no firm D call. Trimming left V 0 bases short and J 4 bases short, with 12 bases between. The germline gives CDR1 LGHDT, CDR2 YNNKEL (reference sequence). There are 15 residues in the CDR3. Written as DNA, the CDR3 is TGTGCCAGCAGCCAAGAGAGGGTGTCGGGCACTGAAGCTTTCTTT. This codes for CASSQERVSGTEAFF.

The chain couples TRBV28 to TRBJ2-1, with D possibly matching TRBD2 (6 bases). The CDR3 runs 12 residues. Germline CDR1 reads MDHEN; CDR2 reads SYDVKM. V was clipped by 2 bases and J by 11 bases, with 10 bases between them. As DNA, the CDR3 is TGTGCCAGCAGTTTAACGGCGGGGAAGCAGTTCTTC. Protein sequence: CASSLTAGKQFF.

This clonotype was counted at least ten times. The CDR3 DNA sequence: TGTGCCAGCAGTTACTTAGCGGCTAGCGGGAGCTCCTACAATGAGCAGTTCTTC. It codes for CASSYLAASGSSYNEQFF. This chain uses TRBV6-2 or TRBV6-3 with TRBJ2-1; 10 bases are a match to TRBD2. The length of the CDR3 is 18 residues. V gave up 1 base and J gave up 0 bases; unmatched junction bases: 6. Germline CDR1 reads MNHEY; CDR2 reads SVGEGT.

This clonotype was detected many times. The J gene is TRBJ1-1, the V gene TRBV5-1; 7 nucleotides agree with TRBD1. The CDR3 covers 14 residues. Germline assignment: CDR1 SGHRS and CDR2 YFSETQ. The V and J ends lost 3 bases and 4 bases, in that order; junction bases with no gene match: 6. This CDR3 is CASSSTGFGTEAFF. The CDR3, as DNA: TGCGCCAGCAGCTCGACAGGGTTTGGCACTGAAGCTTTCTTT.

This clonotype was picked up a small number of times. The rearrangement uses TRBV11-1 and TRBJ2-7, with TRBD2 identical over 14 bases. Germline loops: CDR1 SGHAT, CDR2 FQDESV (reference sequence). The CDR3 is 21 residues long. V trimming: 1 base; J trimming: 0 bases; junction bases outside the gene matches: 14. The CDR3, as DNA: TGTGCCAGCAGCTTAGGTCCGGGACTAGCGGGAGAAAGGGGAGGCTCCTACGAGCAGTACTTC. Its translation is CASSLGPGLAGERGGSYEQYF.

The chain links TRBV5-1 to TRBJ2-2, with D perhaps TRBD2 (6 bases). From germline, CDR1 is SGHRS and CDR2 YFSETQ. V was pared by 2 bases and J by 5 bases, with 16 bases between. The CDR3 sequence is 16 residues long. In DNA form, the CDR3 reads TGCGCCAGCAGCTTTTTGAATGGGAGGAAAACCGGGGAGCTGTTTTTT. As protein: CASSFLNGRKTGELFF.

In its sample, this clonotype was seen a few times. The V call is TRBV29-1, the J call TRBJ2-7; no definite D call. Looked up from germline, CDR1 is SQVTM and CDR2 is ANQGSEA. The CDR3 has 12 amino acids. Trimming pared 1 base from V and 5 bases from J, leaving 9 bases between. The CDR3 DNA reads as TGCAGCGTTGAAGGTCTCTCGGACGAGCAGTACTTC. Translated, it gives CSVEGLSDEQYF.

This clonotype has more than one count but fewer than ten. This chain links TRBV28 with TRBJ1-5; D unclear. Germline V lookup: CDR1 MDHEN, CDR2 SYDVKM. The CDR3 is made up of 17 amino acids. Trimming shortened V by 5 bases and J by 7 bases, and 24 bases separated the two germline ends. The CDR3 protein is CASSPAGGRVDNQPQHF. The CDR3 DNA follows: TGTGCCAGCAGTCCCGCCGGCGGGAGGGTGGATAACCAGCCCCAGCATTTT.

In its sample, this clonotype was seen many times. The J gene is TRBJ2-7, the V gene TRBV20-1; possible D gene TRBD1, 5 bases. CDR1 DFQATT and CDR2 SNEGSKA come from the germline V gene (reference sequence). The germline V and J ends were trimmed by 3 bases and 4 bases, with 10 bases remaining between them. The CDR3 has 12 amino acids. CDR3 region: CSASPQGYEQYF. The CDR3 DNA is TGCAGTGCTAGTCCCCAGGGTTACGAGCAGTACTTC.

There are a few counts of this clonotype. The genes are TRBV4-2 and TRBJ1-1; 7 bases fit TRBD1. Germline values: CDR1 LGHNA, CDR2 YNFKEQ. Unmatched junction bases numbered 5, after V lost 1 base and J lost 3 bases. This CDR3 is built from 15 residues. The CDR3 region has the DNA TGTGCCAGCAGCCAAGCAACAGGGGACGACACTGAAGCTTTCTTT. It translates to CASSQATGDDTEAFF.

This clonotype was detected ten times or more. The chain employs TRBV7-9 and TRBJ2-5; possible D gene TRBD2, 5 bases. V lost 5 bases and J 3 bases, leaving 16 bases between the germline ends. The CDR3 is 15 residues long. Germline lookup yields CDR1 SEHNR and CDR2 FQNEAQ (reference sequence). CDR3: CASSLSRGQKETQYF. In DNA, the CDR3 is TGTGCCAGCAGCCTCTCACGGGGTCAGAAAGAGACCCAGTACTTC.

Judged by abundance, this clonotype is medium-sized. The rearrangement joins TRBV4-3 to TRBJ2-1; 7 bases agree with TRBD2. CDR3 length: 14 residues. Germline CDR1 is LGHNA and CDR2 is YSLEER. Trimming cost V 4 bases and J 8 bases; bases outside gene matches: 8. The CDR3 coding sequence is TGCGCCAGCAGCCTCACTGGACTAGACGATGAGCAGTTCTTC. This codes for CASSLTGLDDEQFF.

This clonotype was seen many times. The J gene is TRBJ1-6, the V gene TRBV20-1; no reliable D call. Per the germline V gene, CDR1 is DFQATT and CDR2 is SNEGSKA (reference sequence). Trimming cost V 8 bases and J 6 bases, with 14 bases left between them. This CDR3 spans 13 amino acids. The CDR3: CSTRSLGNSPLHF. The CDR3 DNA reads as TGCAGTACCAGGTCTCTGGGTAATTCACCCCTCCACTTT.

This clonotype was detected a few times. The rearrangement uses TRBV20-1 and TRBJ1-5, with 9 bases lining up with TRBD1. The J segment lost 0 bases and the V segment lost 2 bases, leaving 5 bases of the junction unmatched. Germline values: CDR1 DFQATT, CDR2 SNEGSKA (reference sequence). The CDR3 length is 16 residues. CDR3 protein: CSARPGTGHSNQPQHF. CDR3 DNA sequence: TGCAGTGCTAGACCGGGGACAGGGCATAGCAATCAGCCCCAGCATTTT.

This clonotype turned up a few times. The chain employs TRBV11-2 and TRBJ1-1; TRBD1 is a possible D gene (5 bases). CDR3 length: 15 residues. The ends were cut back, 0 bases at V and 10 bases at J, with 18 bases in the middle. Germline loops: CDR1 SGHAT, CDR2 FQNNGV. In nucleotides, the CDR3 is TGTGCCAGCAGCTTAGATCCCGACAGTCTAAACGGAGCTTTCTTT. Translated, it gives CASSLDPDSLNGAFF.

This clonotype was counted ten times or more. This chain uses TRBV12-3 or TRBV12-4 with TRBJ1-2; no clear D gene. This CDR3 has 14 residues. V was pared by 3 bases and J by 2 bases, with 10 bases between. The CDR3 loop is CASSLKGSNYGYTF. The CDR3 nucleotides are TGTGCCAGCAGTTTGAAAGGTTCAAACTATGGCTACACCTTC.

The chain has TRBV20-1 and TRBJ1-1; D gene ambiguous. This CDR3 comprises 14 residues. Germline V lookup: CDR1 DFQATT, CDR2 SNEGSKA (reference sequence). V was cut by 3 bases and J by 1 base, with 12 bases left in between. The CDR3 is CSARVTLRNTEAFF. The CDR3, as DNA: TGCAGTGCTAGGGTAACACTCCGGAACACTGAAGCTTTCTTT.

Many counts were recorded for this clonotype. The chain has TRBV6-2 or TRBV6-3 and TRBJ1-2; TRBD1 agrees at 7 bases. After removal of 11 bases from V and 6 bases from J, the junction contained 18 bases not matched to a gene. CDR1 is MNHEY and CDR2 is SVGEGT in the germline V gene. The CDR3 sequence is 15 residues long. The CDR3 protein is CAGAGFGRGIDGYTF. For the CDR3, the DNA is TGTGCCGGCGCGGGTTTTGGCAGGGGGATCGATGGCTACACCTTC.